The clone carrying this T cell receptor beta chain was observed once. Its antigen remains unknown. The data are from a study of shared clonotypes between healthy human individuals. Broader study findings: Among non-shared clonotypes, generation probabilities were lower than among those shared by all four donors. It was only blood that was sampled, and tissue repertoires likely differ. Expectations were that clonotype sharing among donors would be affected by sequencing depth.

The run depth of the assay was deep. The data were produced by immunoSEQ multiplex PCR, yet TCRdb's version contains in-frame clones alone and is incomplete. The top ten hold 0.7% to 0.95% of the sample, which has over 950,000 clones, approximately 77% seen once. V lost 6 bases and J lost 7; bases outside the gene matches: 11. In germline, CDR1 is SGHAT, CDR2 FQNNGV. CDR3 length: 15 amino acids. This chain uses TRBV11-2 with TRBJ2-1, with 8 bases that match TRBD2. This TCR derives from a man between 18 and 35 years old in good health. Some clones in this sample may be carry-over from other donors' samples. The sequenced material came from memory CD4+ T cells from PBMCs. As to subset: CD45RA-negative fraction. CDR3 sequence reads: CASSRIAGLLNEQFF. The CDR3 DNA reads TGTGCCAGCAGTCGAATAGCGGGACTTCTGAATGAGCAGTTCTTC.